This passage covers 5 T cell receptor beta chains from one sample sequenced in a study of metastatic and nonmetastatic thyroid tumors. TCRdb re-called clones from the PCR reads using MiXCR. This table holds 30,000 or so clones, roughly 25% found once. Ahead of thyroid surgery, no patient had received treatment of any kind. Sequenced sample: blood. These receptor sequences come from a female donor with papillary thyroid cancer or a benign thyroid nodule (not recorded which). Some clones in this sample may be carry-over from other donors' samples.

This chain connects TRBV4-2 to TRBJ1-2; no clear D. This CDR3 region has 16 residues. The germline CDR1 and CDR2 sequences are LGHNA and YNFKEQ. Trimming cost V 8 bases and J 5 bases, with 24 bases left between them. The CDR3 DNA follows: TGTGCCAGCTCCATTACCGGGTACCTCTTATATTATGGCTACACCTTC. Its protein is CASSITGYLLYYGYTF.

Turning to this clone: The junction and the germline gene differ at one end; a read error may be behind it. CDR3 sequence: CASSFSLAGADTQYF. The DNA for the CDR3 is TGCGCCAGCAGCTTTTCCCTAGCGGGGGCAGATACTCAGTATTTT. The chain joins TRBV5-1 to TRBJ2-3, with TRBD2 matching over 10 bases. The CDR3 covers 15 residues. Looked up from germline, CDR1 is SGHRS and CDR2 is YFSETQ. Full variable domain (missing parts from reference TRBV5-1 and TRBJ2-3): KAGVTQTPRYLIKTRGQQVTLSCSPISGHRSVSWYQQTPGQGLQFLFEYFSETQRNKGNFPGRFSGRQFSNSRSEMNVSTLELGDSALYLCASSFSLAGADTQYFGPGTRLTVL.

This clone was detected many times. This chain connects TRBV9 to TRBJ2-1, with 11 bases fitting TRBD1. Looked up from germline, CDR1 is SGDLS and CDR2 is YYNGEE. This CDR3 contains 16 residues. The J segment lost 8 bases and the V segment lost 3 bases, leaving 10 bases of the junction unmatched. The DNA of the CDR3 is TGTGCCAGCAGCGCCCCGGGACAGGGGGGCTTTCATGAGCAGTTCTTC. Its translation: CASSAPGQGGFHEQFF.

This rearrangement joins TRBV2 to TRBJ2-1; 13 bases agree with TRBD2. The CDR3 runs to 18 residues. Germline V gives CDR1 SNHLY, CDR2 FYNNEI. V lost 1 base and J lost 7; bases outside the gene matches: 10. The CDR3 is CASSEVTSGRSLYNEQFF. Here the CDR3 DNA reads TGTGCCAGCAGTGAAGTGACTAGCGGGAGGAGCCTCTATAATGAGCAGTTCTTC.

This clone occurred many times. The chain is built from TRBV5-1 and TRBJ2-3; 7 positions match TRBD2. J gave up 4 bases and V 2 bases, and 7 bases lay outside the gene matches. This CDR3 has 15 residues. Per germline, CDR1 SGHRS and CDR2 YFSETQ. DNA of the CDR3: TGCGCCAGCAGCTTTCGCGGGAGAAGCGCAGATACGCAGTATTTT. It encodes CASSFRGRSADTQYF.